This T cell receptor beta chain was retrieved from a study of blood T cell repertoires in COVID-19. Turning to the study itself: The study drew acute and convalescent COVID-19 samples from the United States, Italy and Spain. T cells, B-cell-depleted T cells, or PBMCs provided the cDNA or gDNA that served as material.

Sequencing used immunoSEQ multiplex PCR; TCRdb keeps in-frame clones, though not all of them. The sample records 130,000 to 150,000 clones, around four fifths being singletons. V was cut by 4 bases and J by 1 base, with 6 bases left in between. CDR1 is SGHRS, CDR2 YFSETQ, per germline. This CDR3 contains 12 residues. The chain has TRBV5-1 and TRBJ2-7; TRBD2 might be the D (5 bases). The sequence was obtained from a middle-aged woman with active or convalescent COVID-19. Sample: peripheral blood. The CDR3 loop reads CASSRGSYEQYF. DNA of the CDR3: TGCGCCAGCAGCCGGGGTTCCTACGAGCAGTACTTC. Together with reference TRBV5-1 and TRBJ2-7, the CDR3 gives the full variable domain: KAGVTQTPRYLIKTRGQQVTLSCSPISGHRSVSWYQQTPGQGLQFLFEYFSETQRNKGNFPGRFSGRQFSNSRSEMNVSTLELGDSALYLCASSRGSYEQYFGPGTRLTVT.